This T cell receptor beta chain was sequenced in a study of shared clonotypes between healthy human individuals. As for the study in general: Donors, aged 18 to 49, were two women and a few men.

This CDR3 is built from 14 residues. The ends were cut back, 3 bases at V and 0 bases at J, with 8 bases in the middle. Germline V gene lookup returns CDR1 SGHNT and CDR2 YYREEE (reference sequence). Findings and limits, study-wide: Memory subsets had estimated richness that was generally smaller than that of naive subsets.

Positively selected for CCR7, the CD45RO-negative cells used as naive CD8 cells excluded terminally differentiated effector memory CD45RA+ cells. Turning to this clone: Antigen unknown.

An assay was performed, and its level was deep. Some 30,000 T cell genomes (roughly 220 ng DNA) went into each sorted-subset replicate. Repertoires were generated with immunoSEQ multiplex PCR, while TCRdb's copy carries only in-frame clones and drops some. The sample has 1.5 million to 2.5 million clones, just under 95% seen once; the top ten hold roughly 1%. This TCR was sampled from a man between 18 and 29 years old in good health. The rearrangement joins TRBV5-4 to TRBJ2-3; the D is unclear. Material for sequencing was naive CD8+ T cells sorted from blood. The CDR3 bases are TGTGCCAGCAGCTCGGACGTTAGCACAGATACGCAGTATTTT. Protein sequence: CASSSDVSTDTQYF. The variable domain in full, completed from reference TRBV5-4 and TRBJ2-3, reads ETGVTQSPTHLIKTRGQQVTLRCSSQSGHNTVSWYQQALGQGPQFIFQYYREEENGRGNFPPRFSGLQFPNYSSELNVNALELDDSALYLCASSSDVSTDTQYFGPGTRLTVL.